The TCR beta chain described here comes from a study of metastatic and nonmetastatic thyroid tumors. Study overall: Blood and tumor or nodule tissue repertoires from malignant and benign thyroid patients were compared. Findings and limits, study-wide: Reports indicated that malignant thyroid tumors showed significantly higher TCR beta diversity than benign nodules did, in blood and tumor.

No patient received treatment before thyroid surgery. This clone came up many times. The target antigen is unknown. The sample carries other DNA sequences with the same CDR3. Per the authors' pipeline: Clinicopathological groups of papillary thyroid cancer showed CDR3 differences that were used to build a distant-metastasis classifier. TCRdb re-called the PCR reads via MiXCR. TCRdb, not the original authors, processed these V and J calls. This table has 70,000 or so clones, approximately 14% appearing once. The CDR3 extends over 11 amino acids. The ends were cut back, 0 bases at V and 7 bases at J, with 5 bases in the middle. From germline, CDR1 is SGHNT and CDR2 YYREEE (reference sequence).

The chain joins TRBV5-4 to TRBJ2-7; D is uncertain. The sequencing sample was made of blood. The TCR was taken from a male donor with papillary thyroid cancer or a benign thyroid nodule (not recorded which). Some clones in this sample may be carry-over from other donors' samples. The CDR3 spells CASSLGYEQYF. In DNA, the CDR3 is TGTGCCAGCAGCTTGGGGTATGAGCAGTACTTC.